One sample yielded the 5 T cell receptor beta chains listed below, sequenced in a study of regulatory T cells in long-lasting Graves disease. Time point given: newly diagnosed GD, antithyroid drugs for less than 3 months. After RNA was extracted from PBMCs, the TCR library was made from it. In building TCR beta libraries, iRepertoire HTBI primers were used together with Arm-PCR of CDR3 regions. TCRdb passed the multiplex PCR reads through MiXCR, listing each CDR3 protein once. This table holds around 470,000 distinct CDR3 sequences, roughly 15% found once. Another study also made use of these data, one on T cells in Graves' hyperthyroidism and ophthalmopathy.

Sequences were derived from peripheral blood mononuclear cells (PBMCs), sampled at new diagnosis, from a patient treated with antithyroid drugs. These receptors came from a woman aged 45-59 years with Graves disease.

This clonotype was seen ten or more times. V and J are TRBV27 and TRBJ2-1, with 11 bases matching TRBD2. V lost 7 bases and J lost 4; bases outside the gene matches: 6. The CDR3 extends over 15 amino acids. Germline V gene lookup returns CDR1 MNHEY and CDR2 SMNVEV (reference sequence). The CDR3 spells CASNTGTSGYNEQFF. The CDR3 DNA reads as TGTGCCAGCAACACCGGGACTAGCGGTTACAATGAGCAGTTCTTC.

The table lists this clonotype with many counts. The chain carries TRBV7-2 and TRBJ2-1, with D tentatively TRBD2 (5 bases). The CDR3 is 19 amino acids. In germline, CDR1 is SGHTA, CDR2 FQGNSA. V gave up 1 base and J gave up 6 bases, with 25 bases separating them. CDR3 protein: CASSLGSTRLLGTRNEQFF. DNA for the CDR3: TGTGCCAGCAGCTTAGGGTCCACTAGGTTATTGGGCACACGCAATGAGCAGTTCTTC.

This clonotype was seen repeatedly, ten times or more. The chain uses TRBV11-3 and TRBJ2-5; a weak D match, TRBD2 (5 bases). The CDR3 sequence is 12 residues long. V was trimmed by 3 bases and J by 4 bases, leaving 6 bases between them. Germline V gene lookup returns CDR1 SGHNT and CDR2 YENEEA. CDR3 DNA sequence: TGTGCCAGCAGCTTGGACTCAGAGACCCAGTACTTC. It is translated as CASSLDSETQYF.

The genes are TRBV9 and TRBJ1-1; 8 positions match TRBD1. This CDR3 has 16 amino acids. The germline CDR1 and CDR2 sequences are SGDLS and YYNGEE. Trimming cost V 0 bases and J 5 bases; bases outside gene matches: 9. The CDR3 loop is CASSVAADRGITEAFF. The CDR3 nucleotides read TGTGCCAGCAGCGTAGCCGCCGACAGGGGTATAACTGAAGCTTTCTTT.

This clonotype came up a few times. This chain connects TRBV7-3 to TRBJ1-6; possible D gene TRBD1, 5 bases. CDR3 length equals 15 residues. Germline CDR1 and CDR2: SGHTA and FQGTGA. V was trimmed by 1 base and J by 7 bases, leaving 11 bases between them. CDR3 nucleotides: TGTGCCAGCAGCTTAATAGGGACGGGAAATTCACCCCTCCACTTT. This gives the protein CASSLIGTGNSPLHF.